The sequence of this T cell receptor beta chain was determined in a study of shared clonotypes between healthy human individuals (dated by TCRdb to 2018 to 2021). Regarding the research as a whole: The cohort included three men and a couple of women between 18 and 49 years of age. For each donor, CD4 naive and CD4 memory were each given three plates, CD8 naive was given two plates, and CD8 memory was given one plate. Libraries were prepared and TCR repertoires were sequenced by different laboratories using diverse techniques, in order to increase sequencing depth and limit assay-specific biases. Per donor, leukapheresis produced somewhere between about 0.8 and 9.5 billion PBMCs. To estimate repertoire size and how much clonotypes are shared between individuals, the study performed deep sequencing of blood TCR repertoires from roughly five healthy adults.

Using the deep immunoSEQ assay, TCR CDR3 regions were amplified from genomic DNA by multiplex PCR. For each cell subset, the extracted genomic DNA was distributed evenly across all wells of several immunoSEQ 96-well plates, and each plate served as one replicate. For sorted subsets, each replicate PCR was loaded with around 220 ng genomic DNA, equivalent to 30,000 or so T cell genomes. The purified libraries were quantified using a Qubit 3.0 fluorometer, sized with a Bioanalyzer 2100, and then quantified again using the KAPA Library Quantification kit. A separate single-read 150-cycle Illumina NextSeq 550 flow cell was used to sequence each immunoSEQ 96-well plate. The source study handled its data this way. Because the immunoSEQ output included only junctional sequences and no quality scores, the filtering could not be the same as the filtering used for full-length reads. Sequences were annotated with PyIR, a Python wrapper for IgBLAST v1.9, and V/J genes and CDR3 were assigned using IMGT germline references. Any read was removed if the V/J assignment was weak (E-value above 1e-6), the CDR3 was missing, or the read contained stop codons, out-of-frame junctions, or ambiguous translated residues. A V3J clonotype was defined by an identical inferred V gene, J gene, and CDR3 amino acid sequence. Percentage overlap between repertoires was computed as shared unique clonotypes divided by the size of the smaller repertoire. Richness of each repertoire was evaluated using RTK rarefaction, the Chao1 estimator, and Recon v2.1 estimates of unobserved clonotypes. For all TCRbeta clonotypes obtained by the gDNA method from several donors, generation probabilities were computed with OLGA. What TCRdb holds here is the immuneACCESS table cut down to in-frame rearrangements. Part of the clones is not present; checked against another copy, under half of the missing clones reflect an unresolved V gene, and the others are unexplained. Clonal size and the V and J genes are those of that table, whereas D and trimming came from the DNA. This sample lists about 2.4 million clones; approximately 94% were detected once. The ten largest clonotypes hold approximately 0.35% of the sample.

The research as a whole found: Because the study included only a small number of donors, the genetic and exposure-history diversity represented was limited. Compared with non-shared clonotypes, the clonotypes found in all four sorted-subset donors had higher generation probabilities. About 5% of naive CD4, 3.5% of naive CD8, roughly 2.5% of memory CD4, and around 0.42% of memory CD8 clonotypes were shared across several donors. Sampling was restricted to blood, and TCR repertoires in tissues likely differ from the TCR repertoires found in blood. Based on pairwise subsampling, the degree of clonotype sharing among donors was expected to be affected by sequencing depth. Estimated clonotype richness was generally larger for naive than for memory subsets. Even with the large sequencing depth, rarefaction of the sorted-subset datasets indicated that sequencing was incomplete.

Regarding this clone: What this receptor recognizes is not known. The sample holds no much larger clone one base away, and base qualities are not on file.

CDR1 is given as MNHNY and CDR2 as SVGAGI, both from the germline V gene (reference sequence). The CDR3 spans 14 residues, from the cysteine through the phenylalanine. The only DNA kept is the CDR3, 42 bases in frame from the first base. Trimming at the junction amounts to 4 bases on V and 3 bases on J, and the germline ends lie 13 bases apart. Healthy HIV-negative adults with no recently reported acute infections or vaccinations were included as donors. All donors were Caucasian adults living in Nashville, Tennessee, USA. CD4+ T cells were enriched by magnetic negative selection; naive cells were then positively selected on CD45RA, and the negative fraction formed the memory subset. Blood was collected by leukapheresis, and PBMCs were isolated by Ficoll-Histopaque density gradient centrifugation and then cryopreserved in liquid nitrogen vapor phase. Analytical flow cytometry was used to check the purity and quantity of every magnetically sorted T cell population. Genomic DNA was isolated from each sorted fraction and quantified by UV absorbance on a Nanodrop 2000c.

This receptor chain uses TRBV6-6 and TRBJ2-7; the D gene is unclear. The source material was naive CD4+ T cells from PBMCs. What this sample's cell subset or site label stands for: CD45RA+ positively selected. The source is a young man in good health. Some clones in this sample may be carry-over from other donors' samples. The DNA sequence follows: TGTGCCAGCAGTTCACGACACCTTGACTACGAGCAGTACTTC. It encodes CASSSRHLDYEQYF.